This T cell receptor (beta chain) was sequenced in a study of blood T cell dynamics during melanoma immunotherapy. Indicated time point: week 3, after first cycle of checkpoint inhibitor. At 12 weeks after first infusion, RECIST 1.1 defined response for most patients. Using immunoSEQ multiplex PCR, the repertoire was profiled, and TCRdb retains in-frame clones only, with some absent. Among a few thousand clones listed, almost 90% were seen once. Trimming cost V 4 bases and J 0 bases, with 8 bases left between them. This CDR3 spans 14 amino acids. Germline V gives CDR1 SGHTA, CDR2 FQGNSA. About this clone: No antigen is known for it.

General study points: Whether repertoire-driving clones were melanoma-specific could not be determined. Unlike progressors, later disease-control patients had W3 repertoires gaining clonality or diversity.

The V and J genes are TRBV7-2 and TRBJ2-3; D uncertain. This receptor was taken from a human donor with melanoma. Sequences were derived from blood, sampled from a patient treated with checkpoint blockade. CDR3 loop: CASSSSPSTDTQYF. CDR3 DNA: TGTGCCAGCAGCTCCTCGCCTAGCACAGATACGCAGTATTTT.